This TCR beta chain appears in the sequencing data of a study of blood T cell repertoires in COVID-19. Study in general: Acute and convalescent COVID-19 specimens originated in the United States, Italy and Spain.

This clone came up a few times. TCRdb keeps only in-frame clones here, not all; method: immunoSEQ multiplex PCR. The table shows 340,000 or so clones, with around four fifths occurring only once. The CDR3 totals 16 residues. The V segment lost 5 bases and the J segment 6 bases; nucleotides outside the gene matches: 10. Germline V lookup: CDR1 SGHAT, CDR2 FQNNGV. The source of this sequence is a young man with active or convalescent COVID-19. The gene calls are TRBV11-2 and TRBJ2-3, with TRBD2 matching over 11 bases. Material for sequencing was peripheral blood. The CDR3 loop is CASSPPLAGGWDTQYF. The CDR3 DNA is TGTGCCAGCAGCCCTCCCCTAGCGGGGGGTTGGGATACGCAGTATTTT.